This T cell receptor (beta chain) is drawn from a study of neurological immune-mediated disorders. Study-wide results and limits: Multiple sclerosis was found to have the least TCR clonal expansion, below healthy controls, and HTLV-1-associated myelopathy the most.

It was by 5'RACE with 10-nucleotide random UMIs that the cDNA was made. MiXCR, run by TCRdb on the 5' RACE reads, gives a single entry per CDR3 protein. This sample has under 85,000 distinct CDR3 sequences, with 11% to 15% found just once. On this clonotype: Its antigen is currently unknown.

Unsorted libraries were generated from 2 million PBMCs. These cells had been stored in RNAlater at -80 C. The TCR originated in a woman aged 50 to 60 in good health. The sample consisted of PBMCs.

The CDR3 DNA follows: TGCAGCGTTGAAGGTGGAGTTGCCCCTGGCTACACCTTC. Its protein product is CSVEGGVAPGYTF. This rearrangement joins TRBV29-1 to TRBJ1-2; no clear D gene. Trimming took 1 base from V and 7 from J, leaving 13 bases between them. CDR3 length equals 13 residues. Germline V gene lookup returns CDR1 SQVTM and CDR2 ANQGSEA.